These 12 T cell receptor beta chains share one sample of origin, sequenced in a study of CD8 T cells in ankylosing spondylitis (dated by TCRdb to between 2016 and 2019). What the authors observed across the whole study: A TCR beta motif of eight highly homologous amino acid variants appeared characteristic of blood from ankylosing spondylitis patients.

These receptors lack a known antigen. Libraries were built with 5' RACE. Sequencing relied on an Illumina HiSeq 2500. Starting from the raw public reads, TCRdb applied fastp trimming at Q25, assembled clones with MiXCR and retained in-frame beta chains. Entries that share a CDR3 protein sequence are merged under the most common genes and DNA. The sample records roughly 470,000 distinct CDR3 sequences, roughly 26% of which are singletons. Clones ranked in the top ten supply 0.85% to 1% of the sample. The sample comprised blood, either unsorted or a sorted T cell fraction (not recorded which). The receptors were gathered from a male donor with ankylosing spondylitis.

This clonotype was counted only a few times. This chain links TRBV5-1 with TRBJ2-4; TRBD1 matches at 12 bases. Trimming removed 4 bases from V and 1 base from J; junction bases left unmatched: 6. CDR1 is SGHRS and CDR2 is YFSETQ in the germline V gene. The CDR3 is made up of 17 amino acids. The CDR3 here is CASSPGQGAGAKNIQYF. DNA for the CDR3: TGCGCCAGCAGCCCGGGACAGGGGGCCGGGGCCAAAAACATTCAGTACTTC.

The chain joins TRBV11-2 to TRBJ2-7; 8 positions agree with TRBD1. The CDR3 covers 17 residues. Germline lookup yields CDR1 SGHAT and CDR2 FQNNGV. With V trimmed by 2 bases and J by 0 bases, 9 bases remained unmatched. The CDR3 loop reads CASSLTPRTGLSYEQYF. As DNA, the CDR3 is TGTGCCAGCAGCTTAACCCCCCGGACAGGGCTCTCCTACGAGCAGTACTTC.

A few counts support this clonotype. This chain links TRBV7-2 with TRBJ1-1; 8 positions match TRBD1. V was clipped by 3 bases and J by 1 base; unmatched bases: 4. Germline V gene data show CDR1 as SGHTA and CDR2 as FQGNSA. The CDR3 consists of 15 residues. The DNA of the CDR3 is TGTGCCAGCAGCTTGACAGGGGTCTCGAACACTGAAGCTTTCTTT. Protein product: CASSLTGVSNTEAFF.

This chain connects TRBV25-1 to TRBJ1-2; tentatively, D is TRBD1 (5 bases). The ends were cut back, 8 bases at V and 6 bases at J, with 13 bases in the middle. Per germline, CDR1 MGHDK and CDR2 SYGVNS. The CDR3 sequence is 12 residues long. CDR3 sequence (DNA): TGTGCCAGCTCCCAGGGCGGTAATGGCTACACCTTC. Its protein is CASSQGGNGYTF.

The sample holds a few counts of this clonotype. The rearrangement uses TRBV29-1 and TRBJ1-1; D not certain. The V end was cut by 4 bases, the J end by 4 bases, with 19 bases between. Germline CDR1 is SQVTM and CDR2 is ANQGSEA. The CDR3 is 15 amino acids. The DNA of the CDR3 is TGCAGCGTTGGGTCGGCGTCTGGGTTTATCACTGAAGCTTTCTTT. It translates to CSVGSASGFITEAFF. Using reference TRBV29-1 and TRBJ1-1 for the parts outside the CDR3, the full variable domain is SAVISQKPSRDICQRGTSLTIQCQVDSQVTMMFWYRQQPGQSLTLIATANQGSEATYESGFVIDKFPISRPNLTFSTLTVSNMSPEDSSIYLCSVGSASGFITEAFFGQGTRLTVV.

The chain couples TRBV7-9 to TRBJ1-1; no clear D. V lost 2 bases and J lost 1, with 8 bases in between. The length of the CDR3 is 14 residues. CDR1 is SEHNR and CDR2 is FQNEAQ in the germline V gene (reference sequence). In nucleotides, the CDR3 is TGTGCCAGCAGCTTATGGCCAGGGAACACTGAAGCTTTCTTT. This encodes CASSLWPGNTEAFF.

This clonotype has just a few counts. The chain employs TRBV7-8 and TRBJ1-2; perhaps TRBD1 as D (5 bases). The germline gives CDR1 SGHVS, CDR2 FQNEAQ. Deletions cut 5 bases from V and 6 bases from J, with 13 bases between. The CDR3 consists of 13 residues. This chain's CDR3 is CASSRSGTNGYTF. In nucleotides, the CDR3 is TGTGCCAGCAGCCGTTCCGGGACTAATGGCTACACCTTC.

The chain employs TRBV12-3 or TRBV12-4 and TRBJ2-5; TRBD1 might be the D (5 bases). The CDR3 length is 12 residues. V was shortened by 3 bases and J by 8 bases, with 10 bases between the two germline ends. The CDR3 DNA reads TGTGCCAGCAGTTTGTCACAGGTCACCCAGTACTTC. Its protein product is CASSLSQVTQYF.

In its sample, this clonotype was seen a few times. This chain uses TRBV20-1 with TRBJ1-5; TRBD1 matches at 7 bases. The V segment lost 5 bases and the J segment 0 bases; nucleotides outside the gene matches: 28. Per the germline V gene, CDR1 is DFQATT and CDR2 is SNEGSKA (reference sequence). The CDR3 totals 22 residues. The CDR3 reads CSASHLSPGTDIGSYSNQPQHF. CDR3 bases: TGCAGTGCTTCCCACTTATCCCCCGGGACAGATATTGGCAGTTATAGCAATCAGCCCCAGCATTTT.

The chain uses TRBV5-1 and TRBJ2-2; D may be TRBD1 (6 bases). The CDR3 spans 17 residues. The V and J ends lost 0 bases and 2 bases respectively, with 14 bases between them. CDR1 is SGHRS and CDR2 is YFSETQ in the germline V gene. CDR3 in DNA: TGCGCCAGCAGCTTGGGGCTACAGGGATTAAACACCGGGGAGCTGTTTTTT. This translates into CASSLGLQGLNTGELFF.

The chain joins TRBV5-5 to TRBJ2-1; D ambiguous. The CDR3 is 15 amino acids. Germline assignment: CDR1 SGHKS and CDR2 YYEKEE (reference sequence). The V gene lost 1 base and the J gene lost 4 bases, with 12 bases spanning the gap. The CDR3 DNA reads as TGTGCCAGCAGCTTGTTCTCTCCCTCTTACAATGAGCAGTTCTTC. Translating it yields CASSLFSPSYNEQFF.

CDR3 sequence: CASSLMERGDEQFF. Written as DNA, the CDR3 is TGCGCCAGCAGCTTAATGGAGCGGGGGGATGAGCAGTTCTTC. The chain carries TRBV5-1 and TRBJ2-1; 9 bases align to TRBD2. Germline V gives CDR1 SGHRS, CDR2 YFSETQ. Trimming at V came to 2 bases and at J to 8 bases, leaving 5 bases not matched to a gene. There are 14 residues in the CDR3.